Below are 26 T cell receptor beta chains sequenced from a single sample in a study of blood T cells in healthy people across ages. Then a second PCR, running roughly 7 to 11 cycles, was carried out with a sample-barcoded 5' primer and a J-beta primer mix. One entry per CDR3 protein, called by TCRdb with MiXCR from the 5' RACE reads. The table has about 730,000 distinct CDR3 sequences, roughly 43% seen once. Sequences were obtained from blood. The source is a woman aged 60 to 75 in good health.

The chain recombines TRBV6-2 or TRBV6-3 with TRBJ2-7; D tentatively reads TRBD1 or TRBD2 (5 bases each). Germline V gene sequence: CDR1 MNHEY, CDR2 SVGEGT. V was trimmed by 7 bases and J by 10 bases, leaving 20 bases between them. The CDR3 length is 13 residues. The CDR3 reads CASTRAGGATQYF. CDR3 in DNA: TGTGCCAGCACCAGGGCGGGTGGGGCCACCCAGTACTTC.

This clonotype was seen more than once but under ten times. The chain's CDR3 is CASSLVDDPAFF. The CDR3 DNA is TGCGCCAGCAGCTTGGTAGACGATCCAGCTTTCTTT. The chain combines TRBV5-1 with TRBJ1-1, with D unclear. This CDR3 comprises 12 residues. CDR1 is SGHRS, CDR2 YFSETQ, per germline. Between the trimmed V and J ends, which lost 0 bases and 10 bases, there was a span of 10 bases.

This rearrangement joins TRBV28 to TRBJ1-1; 9 bases map to TRBD1. V lost 6 bases, J lost 5 bases, and 7 bases stayed unmatched. Germline V lookup: CDR1 MDHEN, CDR2 SYDVKM. The CDR3 consists of 14 residues. The CDR3 here is CASRAGTGSTEAFF. DNA of the CDR3: TGTGCCAGCAGAGCCGGGACAGGGTCGACTGAAGCTTTCTTT.

V is TRBV3-1 and J is TRBJ2-5; a weak D match, TRBD1 (5 bases). Germline V gene data show CDR1 as LGHDT and CDR2 as YNNKEL (reference sequence). V was cut by 0 bases and J by 1 base, with 12 bases left in between. CDR3 length: 16 amino acids. The CDR3 bases are TGTGCCAGCAGCCAAGAGGTACAGGTAGTCCAAGAGACCCAGTACTTC. Encoded protein: CASSQEVQVVQETQYF.

The chain uses TRBV6-2 or TRBV6-3 and TRBJ2-6; D is unclear. CDR1 is MNHEY, CDR2 SVGEGT, per germline. Trimming removed 2 bases from V and 0 bases from J, with 14 bases in between. This CDR3 is 18 amino acids long. In DNA, the CDR3 is TGTGCCAGCAGTTACAGCTCGGGCAGGAGCTCTGGGGCCAACGTCCTGACTTTC. It is translated as CASSYSSGRSSGANVLTF.

The sample holds many counts of this clonotype. CDR3 coding DNA: TGTGCCAGCAGCTCAGCCGGACTAGCGGGAGGTAACGAGCAGTACTTC. It is translated as CASSSAGLAGGNEQYF. The chain couples TRBV11-1 to TRBJ2-7; 14 positions match TRBD2. CDR3 length: 16 amino acids. V lost 4 bases and J lost 5; bases outside the gene matches: 7. Germline V gene sequence: CDR1 SGHAT, CDR2 FQDESV (reference sequence).

This clonotype was found once. The chain uses TRBV6-1 and TRBJ2-3, with D maybe TRBD2 (5 bases). The CDR3 loop spans 17 amino acids. CDR1 is MNHNS, CDR2 SASEGT, per germline. Trimming cost V 6 bases and J 3 bases, with 22 bases left between them. The CDR3: CASSRSGSAVLTDTQYF. The DNA for the CDR3 is TGTGCCAGCAGCCGCAGCGGCAGTGCTGTGTTAACAGATACGCAGTATTTT.

At least ten counts were recorded for this clonotype. In DNA form, the CDR3 reads TGTGCCAGCAGCCCCCGGTCCTCGATGGACTACGAGCAGTACTTC. Amino acids: CASSPRSSMDYEQYF. The chain carries TRBV9 and TRBJ2-7; D not certain. V lost 4 bases to trimming and J lost 3 bases, with 17 bases between them. The CDR3 covers 15 residues. Germline assignment: CDR1 SGDLS and CDR2 YYNGEE. Complete variable domain (other parts from reference TRBV9 and TRBJ2-7): DSGVTQTPKHLITATGQRVTLRCSPRSGDLSVYWYQQSLDQGLQFLIQYYNGEERAKGNILERFSAQQFPDLHSELNLSSLELGDSALYFCASSPRSSMDYEQYFGPGTRLTVT.

The table lists this clonotype with a few counts. This chain joins TRBV7-8 and TRBJ2-7; D call uncertain. Germline lookup yields CDR1 SGHVS and CDR2 FQNEAQ. V gave up 6 bases and J gave up 1 base, with 13 bases separating them. This CDR3 has 14 residues. Written as DNA, the CDR3 is TGTGCCAGCAGAGACTCAGACCCTTCCTACGAGCAGTACTTC. It specifies CASRDSDPSYEQYF.

This clonotype was seen repeatedly, ten times or more. This chain links TRBV29-1 with TRBJ2-3; D uncertain. V shed 1 base and J shed 6 bases, with 11 bases lying between them. This CDR3 comprises 13 residues. Germline V gene sequence: CDR1 SQVTM, CDR2 ANQGSEA. This chain's CDR3 is CSVEGQALDTQYF. Here the CDR3 DNA reads TGCAGCGTTGAAGGACAAGCGTTGGATACGCAGTATTTT.

The CDR3 region has the DNA TGTGCCAGCAGTGCTCCGACCTCGCGTATAGGGACCCAGTACTTC. Translating it yields CASSAPTSRIGTQYF. The V and J genes are TRBV6-1 and TRBJ2-5; D is ambiguous. The germline V and J ends were trimmed by 4 bases and 7 bases, with 19 bases remaining between them. The CDR3 spans 15 residues. CDR1 and CDR2 (germline): MNHNS, SASEGT.

This clonotype was seen just once. A much more abundant neighbour one base away suggests this may be a read error. This chain connects TRBV29-1 to TRBJ2-7; D may match TRBD1 or TRBD2 (5 bases each). This CDR3 contains 15 residues. Germline CDR1 reads SQVTM; CDR2 reads ANQGSEA. CDR3 amino acids: CGFKPTGTDSYEQYF. CDR3 coding DNA: TGCGGCTTCAAGCCGACCGGGACGGACTCCTACGAGCAGTACTTC.

The V gene is TRBV9, the J gene TRBJ2-1; possible D gene TRBD2, 6 bases. This CDR3 is built from 15 residues. Germline V gene data show CDR1 as SGDLS and CDR2 as YYNGEE. V lost 4 bases to trimming and J lost 8 bases, with 19 bases between them. CDR3 coding DNA: TGTGCCAGCAGCCTGGGTCTCGGGAGAGGTGATGAGCAGTTCTTC. Its protein is CASSLGLGRGDEQFF.

The table lists this clonotype with a few counts. The V gene is TRBV27, the J gene TRBJ2-5; TRBD1 agrees at 9 bases. The J call is in doubt because the DNA end fits TRBJ2-7 better. Germline loops: CDR1 MNHEY, CDR2 SMNVEV (reference sequence). The CDR3 is made up of 15 amino acids. As DNA, the CDR3 is TGTGCCAGCAGTAGGGGGACAGGGTCAGGGTACGAGCAGTACTTC. Translated, it gives CASSRGTGSGYEQYF.

This clonotype has at least ten counts. J is TRBJ2-7 and V is TRBV21-1; the table calls TRBD1, which could not be checked here. TRBV21-1 is a documented pseudogene. The CDR3 is made up of 16 amino acids. The chain's CDR3 is CASSSPWDRGGYEQYF. CDR3 nucleotide sequence: TGTGCCAGCAGCTCACCCTGGGACAGGGGTGGCTACGAGCAGTACTTC.

This clonotype has more than one count but fewer than ten. The chain couples TRBV7-9 to TRBJ2-7; D may be TRBD2 (6 bases). The DNA end lines up better with TRBJ2-5; the J call may be wrong. The CDR3 has 15 amino acids. CDR1 SEHNR and CDR2 FQNEAQ come from the germline V gene (reference sequence). Here the CDR3 reads CASSAWGGVWETQYF. CDR3 in DNA: TGTGCCAGCAGTGCTTGGGGAGGTGTGTGGGAGACCCAGTACTTC.

Note on this clonotype: This may be a read error, as it is one base from a much larger clone. The chain joins TRBV13 to TRBJ2-1; TRBD2 aligns across 9 bases. Germline V gives CDR1 PRHDT, CDR2 FYEKMQ (reference sequence). The CDR3 runs to 13 residues. The V and J ends lost 8 bases and 10 bases, in that order; junction bases with no gene match: 9. DNA of the CDR3: TGTGCCAGCGCACTTAGCGGGAGTGGCGAGCAGTTCTTC. Translation: CASALSGSGEQFF.

This clonotype was picked up a small number of times. The rearrangement joins TRBV4-3 to TRBJ2-7, with 11 nucleotides matching TRBD1. There are 15 residues in the CDR3. CDR1 LGHNA and CDR2 YSLEER come from the germline V gene. Trimming at V came to 3 bases and at J to 3 bases, leaving 4 bases not matched to a gene. CDR3 bases: TGCGCCAGCAGCCAGTCCGGGACAGGGGGCTACGAGCAGTACTTC. It translates to CASSQSGTGGYEQYF.

This clonotype was observed a handful of times. The CDR3 sequence is CASSPLPTRTSGRASTDTQYF. CDR3 in DNA: TGTGCCAGCAGCCCCCTCCCAACGCGGACTAGCGGGAGGGCTAGCACAGATACGCAGTATTTT. This chain uses TRBV7-3 with TRBJ2-3, with TRBD2 matching 15 bases. The V and J ends lost 5 bases and 0 bases, in that order; junction bases with no gene match: 15. Germline loops: CDR1 SGHTA, CDR2 FQGTGA. The CDR3 has 21 residues.

This chain connects TRBV12-3 or TRBV12-4 to TRBJ2-1, with 8 positions matching TRBD2. V gave up 5 bases and J gave up 8 bases; unmatched junction bases: 11. There are 15 residues in the CDR3. For the CDR3, the DNA is TGTGCCAGCAGTGTACCGGGACTAGAAATACATGAGCAGTTCTTC. Protein sequence: CASSVPGLEIHEQFF.

This clonotype has a handful of counts. CDR3 sequence: CASSLQEIGETQYF. The CDR3 coding sequence is TGTGCCAGCAGCTTGCAGGAGATTGGCGAGACCCAGTACTTC. The rearrangement joins TRBV5-4 to TRBJ2-5; no clear D. There are 14 residues in the CDR3. V was pared by 1 base and J by 5 bases, with 12 bases between. CDR1 is SGHNT, CDR2 YYREEE, per germline (reference sequence).

In its sample, this clonotype was seen a few times. The chain employs TRBV9 and TRBJ1-2; D unresolved. Germline CDR1 is SGDLS and CDR2 is YYNGEE. The V end lost 4 bases, the J end lost 0 bases, and 7 bases lay between the germline ends. The CDR3 has 13 amino acids. The chain's CDR3 is CASSIDANYGYTF. CDR3 nucleotides: TGTGCCAGCAGCATCGATGCTAACTATGGCTACACCTTC. The full variable domain, completed using reference TRBV9 and TRBJ1-2, is DSGVTQTPKHLITATGQRVTLRCSPRSGDLSVYWYQQSLDQGLQFLIQYYNGEERAKGNILERFSAQQFPDLHSELNLSSLELGDSALYFCASSIDANYGYTFGSGTRLTVV.

The CDR3 coding sequence is TGTGCCAGCAGCTCACTAGCGGGGTACCAAGAGACCCAGTACTTC. This codes for CASSSLAGYQETQYF. The V gene is TRBV11-2, the J gene TRBJ2-5; 10 nucleotides align to TRBD2. Trimming removed 4 bases from V and 0 bases from J; junction bases left unmatched: 2. CDR3 length: 15 residues. CDR1 SGHAT and CDR2 FQNNGV come from the germline V gene.

The V call is TRBV9, the J call TRBJ2-7, with 11 bases identical to TRBD2. The CDR3 consists of 18 residues. Trimming removed 2 bases from V and 0 bases from J; junction bases left unmatched: 10. Germline CDR1 SGDLS, CDR2 YYNGEE. CDR3: CASSVQVATSGISYEQYF. The CDR3 nucleotides are TGTGCCAGCAGCGTTCAAGTGGCGACTAGCGGGATCTCCTACGAGCAGTACTTC. The whole variable domain, remainder taken from reference TRBV9 and TRBJ2-7, is DSGVTQTPKHLITATGQRVTLRCSPRSGDLSVYWYQQSLDQGLQFLIQYYNGEERAKGNILERFSAQQFPDLHSELNLSSLELGDSALYFCASSVQVATSGISYEQYFGPGTRLTVT.

The chain joins TRBV3-1 to TRBJ1-1; D not certain. CDR3 length equals 14 residues. CDR1 and CDR2 (germline): LGHDT, YNNKEL (reference sequence). The V end was cut by 3 bases, the J end by 3 bases, with 11 bases between. The CDR3, as DNA: TGTGCCAGCAGCCACTCGGCCGCGGACACTGAAGCTTTCTTT. Encoded protein: CASSHSAADTEAFF. Together with reference TRBV3-1 and TRBJ1-1, the CDR3 gives the full variable domain: DTAVSQTPKYLVTQMGNDKSIKCEQNLGHDTMYWYKQDSKKFLKIMFSYNNKELIINETVPNRFSPKSPDKAHLNLHINSLELGDSAVYFCASSHSAADTEAFFGQGTRLTVV.

A few counts support this clonotype. The V and J genes are TRBV29-1 and TRBJ2-5, with D possibly being TRBD1 or TRBD2 (5 bases each). CDR1 and CDR2 from the germline V gene are SQVTM and ANQGSEA. CDR3 length equals 12 residues. V lost 6 bases to trimming and J lost 11 bases, with 19 bases between them. The CDR3 sequence: CSVRTQGNEQYF. CDR3 DNA sequence: TGCAGCGTCAGGACTCAGGGCAATGAGCAGTACTTC. The whole variable domain, filled in from reference TRBV29-1 and TRBJ2-5, reads SAVISQKPSRDICQRGTSLTIQCQVDSQVTMMFWYRQQPGQSLTLIATANQGSEATYESGFVIDKFPISRPNLTFSTLTVSNMSPEDSSIYLCSVRTQGNEQYFGPGTRLLVL.